This TCR beta chain came from a study of CD8 T cells in Susac syndrome. CD8+ and CD4+ T cells taken from blood had their TCR beta sequenced. TEMRA cells were enriched by FACS, while CD8+ and CD4+ T cells were obtained through a negative isolation that was performed magnetically. The RNA, roughly 0.5 to 1 ug, was put through reverse transcription using random hexamers. Across 54 Vbeta and 13 Jbeta, immunoSEQ multiplex PCR amplified TCR beta CDR3. Each CDR3 protein is one row after TCRdb ran MiXCR on the immunoSEQ multiplex PCR reads. The data hold roughly 130,000 distinct CDR3 sequences, with around 94% observed a single time. The germline V gene has CDR1 MNHEY and CDR2 SMNVEV (reference sequence). The CDR3 runs to 15 residues. Trimming removed 5 bases from V and 5 bases from J, with 16 bases in between.

Specimen: CD4+ T cells from PBMCs. The chain uses TRBV27 and TRBJ2-1, with D possibly being TRBD1 (6 bases). The origin of this receptor is a human donor with multiple sclerosis. CDR3 sequence: CASSLGNRAHNEQFF. DNA of the CDR3: TGTGCCAGCAGTCTTGGGAACAGGGCGCACAATGAGCAGTTCTTC.